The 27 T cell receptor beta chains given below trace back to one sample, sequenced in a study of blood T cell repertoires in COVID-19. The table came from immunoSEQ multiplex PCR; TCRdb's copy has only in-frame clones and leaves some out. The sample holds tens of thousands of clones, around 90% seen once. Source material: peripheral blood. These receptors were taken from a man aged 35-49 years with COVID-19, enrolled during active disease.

This CDR3 is CASSPRTATTPSSYEQYF. CDR3 sequence (DNA): TGTGCCAGCAGCCCTAGGACAGCCACTACCCCTTCTTCCTACGAGCAGTACTTC. The chain couples TRBV6-2 or TRBV6-3 to TRBJ2-7, with a tentative D call TRBD1 (6 bases). Trimming shortened V by 6 bases and J by 1 base, and 25 bases separated the two germline ends. The germline V gene has CDR1 MNHEY and CDR2 SVGEGT. The CDR3 loop spans 18 amino acids.

The CDR3 sequence: CASSSPGTPDNEQFF. The CDR3 DNA reads as TGCGCCAGCAGCTCCCCCGGGACACCGGACAATGAGCAGTTCTTC. The chain uses TRBV5-1 and TRBJ2-1; the D gene is possibly TRBD1 (6 bases). Germline CDR1 and CDR2: SGHRS and YFSETQ. CDR3 length equals 15 residues. V dropped 3 bases and J dropped 5 bases, with 15 bases sitting between them. Looking up the rest from reference TRBV5-1 and TRBJ2-1 gives the full variable domain: KAGVTQTPRYLIKTRGQQVTLSCSPISGHRSVSWYQQTPGQGLQFLFEYFSETQRNKGNFPGRFSGRQFSNSRSEMNVSTLELGDSALYLCASSSPGTPDNEQFFGPGTRLTVL.

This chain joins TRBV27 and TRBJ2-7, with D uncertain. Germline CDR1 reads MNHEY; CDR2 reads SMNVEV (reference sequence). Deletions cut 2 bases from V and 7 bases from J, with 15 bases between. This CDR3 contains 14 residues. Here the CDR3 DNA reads TGTGCCAGCAGTTTAATCGCAGGAACTGAGGAGCAGTACTTC. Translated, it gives CASSLIAGTEEQYF.

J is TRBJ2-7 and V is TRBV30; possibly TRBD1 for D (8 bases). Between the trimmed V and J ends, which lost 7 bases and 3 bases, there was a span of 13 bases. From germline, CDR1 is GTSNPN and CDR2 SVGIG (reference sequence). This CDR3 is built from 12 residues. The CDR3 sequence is CAYTGGVYEQYF. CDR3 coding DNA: TGTGCCTACACAGGGGGGGTCTACGAGCAGTACTTC.

CDR3 bases: TGTGCCAGCACCCAAGACAGGGGTTTCAATGAAAAACTGTTTTTT. This sequence encodes CASTQDRGFNEKLFF. This chain connects TRBV2 to TRBJ1-4; 8 bases fit TRBD1. The CDR3 sequence is 15 residues long. CDR1 SNHLY and CDR2 FYNNEI come from the germline V gene. With 7 bases clipped from V and 5 bases from J, the junction kept 9 bases outside the gene matches. Using reference TRBV2 and TRBJ1-4 for the parts outside the CDR3, the full variable domain is EPEVTQTPSHQVTQMGQEVILRCVPISNHLYFYWYRQILGQKVEFLVSFYNNEISEKSEIFDDQFSVERPDGSNFTLKIRSTKLEDSAMYFCASTQDRGFNEKLFFGSGTQLSVL.

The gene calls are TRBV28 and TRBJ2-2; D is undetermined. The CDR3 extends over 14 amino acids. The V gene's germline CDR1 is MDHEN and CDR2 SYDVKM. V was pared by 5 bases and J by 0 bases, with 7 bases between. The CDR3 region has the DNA TGTGCCAGCAGTCCAACACCGAACACCGGGGAGCTGTTTTTT. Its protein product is CASSPTPNTGELFF.

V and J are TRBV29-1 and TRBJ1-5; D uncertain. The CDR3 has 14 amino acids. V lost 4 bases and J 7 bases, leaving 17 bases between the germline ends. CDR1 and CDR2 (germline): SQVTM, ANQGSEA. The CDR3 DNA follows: TGCAGCGTTGCTAACTCCCCGACAAGGCAGCCCCAGCATTTT. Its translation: CSVANSPTRQPQHF.

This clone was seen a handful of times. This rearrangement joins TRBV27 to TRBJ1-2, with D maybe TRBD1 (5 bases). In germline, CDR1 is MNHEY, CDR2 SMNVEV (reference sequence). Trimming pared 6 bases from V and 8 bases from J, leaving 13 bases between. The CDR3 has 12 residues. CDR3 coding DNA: TGTGCCAGCAGGGGGACGGGGGGAGGCTACACCTTC. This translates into CASRGTGGGYTF.

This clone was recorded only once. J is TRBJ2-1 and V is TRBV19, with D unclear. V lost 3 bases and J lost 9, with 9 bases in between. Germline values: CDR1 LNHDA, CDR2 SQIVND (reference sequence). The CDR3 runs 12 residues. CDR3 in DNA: TGTGCCAGTAGTATTTCCATCAGTGAGCAGTTCTTC. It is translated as CASSISISEQFF.

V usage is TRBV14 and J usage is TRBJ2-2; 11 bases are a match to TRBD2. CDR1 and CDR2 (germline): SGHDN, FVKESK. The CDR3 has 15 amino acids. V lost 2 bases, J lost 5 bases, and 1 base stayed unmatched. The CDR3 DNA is TGTGCCAGCAGCCAAACTAGCGGGAGTACCGGGGAGCTGTTTTTT. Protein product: CASSQTSGSTGELFF.

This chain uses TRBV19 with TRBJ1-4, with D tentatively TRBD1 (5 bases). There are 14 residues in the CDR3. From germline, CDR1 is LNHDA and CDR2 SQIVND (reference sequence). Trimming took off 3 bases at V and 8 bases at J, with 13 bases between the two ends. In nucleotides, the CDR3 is TGTGCCAGTAGTATTGCAGGGTCAGGGGAAAAACTGTTTTTT. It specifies CASSIAGSGEKLFF.

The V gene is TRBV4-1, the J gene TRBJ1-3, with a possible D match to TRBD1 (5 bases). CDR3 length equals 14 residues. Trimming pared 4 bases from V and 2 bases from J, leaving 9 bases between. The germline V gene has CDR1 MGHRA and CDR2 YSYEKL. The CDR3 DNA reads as TGCGCCAGCAGCCTCCAGGGTACTGGAAACACCATATATTTT. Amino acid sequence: CASSLQGTGNTIYF.

The CDR3 region is CASSSLQGASPLHF. The CDR3 DNA is TGTGCCAGCAGCTCCTTGCAGGGGGCTTCACCCCTCCACTTT. The V and J genes are TRBV11-2 and TRBJ1-6; 8 nucleotides line up with TRBD1. Germline CDR1 and CDR2: SGHAT and FQNNGV. V shed 4 bases, J shed 9 bases, and the junction held 5 bases outside the gene matches. The CDR3 totals 14 residues.

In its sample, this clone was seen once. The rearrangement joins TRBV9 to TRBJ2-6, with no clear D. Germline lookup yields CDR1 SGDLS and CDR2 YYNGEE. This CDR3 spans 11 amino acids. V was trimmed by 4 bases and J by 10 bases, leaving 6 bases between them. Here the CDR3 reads CASSSRNVLTF. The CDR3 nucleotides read TGTGCCAGCAGCAGCCGAAACGTCCTGACTTTC.

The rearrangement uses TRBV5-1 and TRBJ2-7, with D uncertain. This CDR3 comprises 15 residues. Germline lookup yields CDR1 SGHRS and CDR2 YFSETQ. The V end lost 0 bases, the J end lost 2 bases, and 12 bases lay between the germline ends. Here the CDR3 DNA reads TGCGCCAGCAGCTTGGAAAGTGATGGCCCCTACGAGCAGTACTTC. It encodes CASSLESDGPYEQYF. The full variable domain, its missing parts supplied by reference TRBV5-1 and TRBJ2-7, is KAGVTQTPRYLIKTRGQQVTLSCSPISGHRSVSWYQQTPGQGLQFLFEYFSETQRNKGNFPGRFSGRQFSNSRSEMNVSTLELGDSALYLCASSLESDGPYEQYFGPGTRLTVT.

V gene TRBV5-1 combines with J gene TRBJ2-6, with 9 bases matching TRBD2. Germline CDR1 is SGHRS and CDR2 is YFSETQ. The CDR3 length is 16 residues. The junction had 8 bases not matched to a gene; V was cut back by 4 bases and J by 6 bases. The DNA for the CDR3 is TGCGCCAGCAGCCCAATAGCGGGAGTTGAGGCCAACGTCCTGACTTTC. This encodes CASSPIAGVEANVLTF.

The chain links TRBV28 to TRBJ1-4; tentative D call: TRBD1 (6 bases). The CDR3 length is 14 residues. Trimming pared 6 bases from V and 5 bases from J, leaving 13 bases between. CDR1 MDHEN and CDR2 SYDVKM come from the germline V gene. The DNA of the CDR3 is TGTGCCAGCAGATCGACAGGCCCCAATGAAAAACTGTTTTTT. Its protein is CASRSTGPNEKLFF.

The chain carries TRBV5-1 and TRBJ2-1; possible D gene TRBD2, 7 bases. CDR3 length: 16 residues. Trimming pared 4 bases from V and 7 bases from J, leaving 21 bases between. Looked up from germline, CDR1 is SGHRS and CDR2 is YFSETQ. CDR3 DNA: TGCGCCAGCAGCCGATTTGGGACGGGGGGCAATAATGAGCAGTTCTTC. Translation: CASSRFGTGGNNEQFF. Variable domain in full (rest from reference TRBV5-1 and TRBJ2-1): KAGVTQTPRYLIKTRGQQVTLSCSPISGHRSVSWYQQTPGQGLQFLFEYFSETQRNKGNFPGRFSGRQFSNSRSEMNVSTLELGDSALYLCASSRFGTGGNNEQFFGPGTRLTVL.

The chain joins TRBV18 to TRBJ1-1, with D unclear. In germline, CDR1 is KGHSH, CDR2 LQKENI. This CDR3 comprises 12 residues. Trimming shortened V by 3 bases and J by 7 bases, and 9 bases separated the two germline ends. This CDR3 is CASSPFELEAFF. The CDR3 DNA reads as TGTGCCAGCTCACCTTTTGAACTTGAAGCTTTCTTT.

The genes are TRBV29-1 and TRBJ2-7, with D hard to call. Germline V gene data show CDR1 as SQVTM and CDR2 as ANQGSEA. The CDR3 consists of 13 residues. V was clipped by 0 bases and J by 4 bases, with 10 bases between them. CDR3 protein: CSVEESGSYEQYF. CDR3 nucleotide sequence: TGCAGCGTTGAAGAGTCAGGATCTTACGAGCAGTACTTC.

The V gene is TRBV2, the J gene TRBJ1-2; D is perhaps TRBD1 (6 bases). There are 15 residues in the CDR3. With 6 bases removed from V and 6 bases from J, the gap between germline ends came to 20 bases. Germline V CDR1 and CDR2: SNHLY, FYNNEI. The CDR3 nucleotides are TGTGCCAGCAGCGCCTCACAGGGTGGAAGGAATGGCTACACCTTC. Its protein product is CASSASQGGRNGYTF.

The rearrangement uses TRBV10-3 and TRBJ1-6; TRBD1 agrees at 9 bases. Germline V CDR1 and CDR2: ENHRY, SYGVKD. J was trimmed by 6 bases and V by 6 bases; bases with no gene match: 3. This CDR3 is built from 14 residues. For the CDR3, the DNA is TGTGCCATCAGCCAGGACAGGGGTAATTCACCCCTCCACTTT. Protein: CAISQDRGNSPLHF.

In nucleotides, the CDR3 is TGTGCCATCAGACAGGGGGGAAACACTGAAGCTTTCTTT. It codes for CAIRQGGNTEAFF. V usage is TRBV10-3 and J usage is TRBJ1-1; 8 bases map to TRBD1. The CDR3 extends over 13 amino acids. Trimming removed 6 bases from V and 2 bases from J; junction bases left unmatched: 2. Germline values: CDR1 ENHRY, CDR2 SYGVKD.

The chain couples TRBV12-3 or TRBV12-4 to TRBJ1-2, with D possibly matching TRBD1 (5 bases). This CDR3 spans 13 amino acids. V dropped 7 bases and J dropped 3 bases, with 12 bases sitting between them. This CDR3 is CASKIRGDYGYTF. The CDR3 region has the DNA TGTGCCAGCAAGATTCGGGGGGACTATGGCTACACCTTC.

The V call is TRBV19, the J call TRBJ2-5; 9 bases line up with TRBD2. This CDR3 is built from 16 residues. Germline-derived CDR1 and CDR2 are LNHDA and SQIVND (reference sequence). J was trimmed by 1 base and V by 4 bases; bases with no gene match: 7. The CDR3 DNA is TGTGCCAGTAGTAGACAAGCGGGAGGACTCCAAGAGACCCAGTACTTC. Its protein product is CASSRQAGGLQETQYF.

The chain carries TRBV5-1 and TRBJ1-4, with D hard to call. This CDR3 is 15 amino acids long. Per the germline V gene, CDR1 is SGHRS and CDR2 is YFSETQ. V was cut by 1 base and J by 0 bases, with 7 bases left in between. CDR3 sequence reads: CASSLSGSTNEKLFF. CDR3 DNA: TGCGCCAGCAGCTTGTCAGGTTCAACTAATGAAAAACTGTTTTTT.

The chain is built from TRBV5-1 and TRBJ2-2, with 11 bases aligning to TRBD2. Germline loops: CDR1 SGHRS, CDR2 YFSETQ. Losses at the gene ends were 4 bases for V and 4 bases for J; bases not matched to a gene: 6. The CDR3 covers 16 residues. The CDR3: CASSPKTSGATGELFF. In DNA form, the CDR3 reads TGCGCCAGCAGCCCAAAGACTAGCGGGGCCACCGGGGAGCTGTTTTTT.